The 14 T cell receptor beta chains given below trace back to one sample, sequenced in a study of neoadjuvant anti-PD-1 for oral cavity cancer. Profiling relied on immunoSEQ multiplex PCR, and the TCRdb table lists in-frame clones only, not all of them. Here the sample spans tens of thousands of clones, 70% to 85% being singletons. Sequencing used PBMCs, obtained before nivolumab (anti-PD-1) treatment. These receptors were taken from a person aged 35-79 years with oral cavity squamous cell carcinoma.

This chain links TRBV2 with TRBJ1-1; D perhaps matches TRBD1 (5 bases). The CDR3 runs 15 residues. V was pared by 6 bases and J by 1 base, with 15 bases between. The germline V gene encodes CDR1 SNHLY and CDR2 FYNNEI. The CDR3 region has the DNA TGTGCCAGCAGGCTACCCGGGGCTCAGAACACTGAAGCTTTCTTT. Protein product: CASRLPGAQNTEAFF.

V and J are TRBV14 and TRBJ2-7, with 16 bases matching TRBD2. The V gene's germline CDR1 is SGHDN and CDR2 FVKESK. V gave up 7 bases and J gave up 5 bases; unmatched junction bases: 20. The CDR3 is 20 residues long. The CDR3 here is CASNISTGTSGRAGDNEQYF. The CDR3 DNA reads TGTGCCAGCAACATCTCTACCGGGACTAGCGGGAGGGCGGGGGATAACGAGCAGTACTTC.

The chain is built from TRBV9 and TRBJ1-4, with D maybe TRBD1 (6 bases). The V and J ends lost 3 bases and 6 bases respectively, with 15 bases between them. The CDR3 runs to 15 residues. From germline, CDR1 is SGDLS and CDR2 YYNGEE. This chain's CDR3 is CASSASPRGDEKLFF. CDR3 coding DNA: TGTGCCAGCAGCGCCTCCCCGAGGGGGGATGAAAAACTGTTTTTT.

The chain recombines TRBV7-3 with TRBJ2-7; perhaps TRBD2 as D (6 bases). V gave up 2 bases and J gave up 5 bases, with 10 bases separating them. The V gene's germline CDR1 is SGHTA and CDR2 FQGTGA. This CDR3 is 13 amino acids long. This CDR3 is CASSLSGGDEQYF. CDR3 DNA sequence: TGTGCCAGCAGCTTATCAGGAGGGGACGAGCAGTACTTC.

The rearrangement uses TRBV2 and TRBJ2-1; 9 nucleotides agree with TRBD1. Looked up from germline, CDR1 is SNHLY and CDR2 is FYNNEI. The CDR3 is 16 amino acids. Germline trimming cut 5 bases from V and 1 base from J; bases unmatched to any gene: 6. For the CDR3, the DNA is TGTGCCAGCAGTATTCCGGGACAGGGATCCTACAATGAGCAGTTCTTC. Translation: CASSIPGQGSYNEQFF.

The sample holds one count of this clone. A clone one base away is much larger, so this may be a read error. The chain has TRBV10-3 and TRBJ2-7; D not resolved. Trimming pared 2 bases from V and 3 bases from J, leaving 2 bases between. The V gene's germline CDR1 is ENHRY and CDR2 SYGVKD. The CDR3 contains 11 residues. CDR3 sequence (DNA): TGTGCCATCAGTGAGGACTACGAGCAGTACTTC. This encodes CAISEDYEQYF.

This rearrangement joins TRBV5-6 to TRBJ2-1, with 8 bases fitting TRBD2. The CDR3 loop spans 18 amino acids. Unmatched junction bases numbered 20, after V lost 3 bases and J lost 9 bases. Germline assignment: CDR1 SGHDT and CDR2 YYEEEE. CDR3 nucleotides: TGTGCCAGCAGCTCCTACAGGCGCGGGAGGCCGGGGTTGGCTGAGCAGTTCTTC. It codes for CASSSYRRGRPGLAEQFF.

The V gene is TRBV6-1, the J gene TRBJ1-1; D gene uncertain. Deletions cut 4 bases from V and 1 base from J, with 4 bases between. CDR3 length: 12 amino acids. Looked up from germline, CDR1 is MNHNS and CDR2 is SASEGT. The CDR3 coding sequence is TGTGCCAGCAGTGTGTGGAACACTGAAGCTTTCTTT. Protein sequence: CASSVWNTEAFF.

The chain is built from TRBV10-3 and TRBJ2-1; D is possibly TRBD1 (5 bases). With 3 bases removed from V and 4 bases from J, the gap between germline ends came to 13 bases. This CDR3 has 15 amino acids. Germline CDR1 reads ENHRY; CDR2 reads SYGVKD. DNA for the CDR3: TGTGCCATCAGTGATTCAGGGAATATGTACAATGAGCAGTTCTTC. As protein: CAISDSGNMYNEQFF.

In DNA form, the CDR3 reads TGTGCCAGCAGCAGACAGGGAACCTACGAGCAGTACTTC. As protein: CASSRQGTYEQYF. This sequence joins TRBV7-9 and TRBJ2-7; 7 nucleotides match TRBD1. Looked up from germline, CDR1 is SEHNR and CDR2 is FQNEAQ (reference sequence). The CDR3 consists of 13 residues. With 5 bases clipped from V and 2 bases from J, the junction kept 3 bases outside the gene matches. Full variable domain (missing parts from reference TRBV7-9 and TRBJ2-7): DTGVSQNPRHKITKRGQNVTFRCDPISEHNRLYWYRQTLGQGPEFLTYFQNEAQLEKSRLLSDRFSAERPKGSFSTLEIQRTEQGDSAMYLCASSRQGTYEQYFGPGTRLTVT.

Written as DNA, the CDR3 is TGTGCCAGCAGTCGATCGGACAGGGTAGGGCGTGAGGCCAAAAACATTCAGTACTTC. Amino acids: CASSRSDRVGREAKNIQYF. The genes are TRBV2 and TRBJ2-4, with 8 bases lining up with TRBD1. Germline-derived CDR1 and CDR2 are SNHLY and FYNNEI. This CDR3 has 19 residues. J lost 1 base, V lost 5 bases, and 16 bases had no gene match.

This clone has just a few counts. The V call is TRBV5-6, the J call TRBJ2-7; 8 nucleotides align to TRBD1. From germline, CDR1 is SGHDT and CDR2 YYEEEE. The J segment lost 2 bases and the V segment lost 3 bases, leaving 4 bases of the junction unmatched. This CDR3 contains 14 residues. In DNA form, the CDR3 reads TGTGCCAGCAGCTACGGGACAGGTCCCTACGAGCAGTACTTC. This translates into CASSYGTGPYEQYF.

This chain uses TRBV29-1 with TRBJ1-1; no firm D call. The CDR3 loop spans 11 amino acids. The germline V and J ends were trimmed by 7 bases and 0 bases, with 6 bases remaining between them. CDR1 and CDR2 (germline): SQVTM, ANQGSEA. This CDR3 is CSATLNTEAFF. As DNA, the CDR3 is TGCAGCGCTACATTGAACACTGAAGCTTTCTTT.

V gene TRBV2 combines with J gene TRBJ2-1, with TRBD2 as a possible D gene (5 bases). The CDR3 is made up of 16 amino acids. The V gene lost 4 bases and the J gene lost 0 bases, with 13 bases spanning the gap. Germline CDR1 SNHLY, CDR2 FYNNEI. CDR3 in DNA: TGTGCCAGCAGTGGGATAGCGACCCGCTCCTACAATGAGCAGTTCTTC. Translating gives CASSGIATRSYNEQFF.